A selection of T cell receptor beta chains follows, all from one sample in a study of control samples from healthy donors and cancer patients. Sequenced by immunoSEQ multiplex PCR; TCRdb stores in-frame clones only, minus some. The sample consists of 130,000 or so clones, just under 90% of them appearing once. The sequencing sample was made of PBMCs. The receptor set was obtained from a man aged 50 to 60 with head and neck cancer. Both conserved end residues are part of each CDR3. Fields, in order: V gene, clone size, D gene, J gene, CDR3 DNA, CDR3 protein. A D gene is named only where the DNA matches it firmly. Clone size, where shown, is once, few, many, or a class for clones that have expanded.

>TRBV5-1|.|.|TRBJ1-6
TGCGCCAGCAGCTTGGACCAGCTGATTAATTCACCCCTCCACTTT
CASSLDQLINSPLHF
>TRBV9|.|.|TRBJ2-1
TGTGCCAGCAGCCGAACAGATGAGCAGTTCTTC
CASSRTDEQFF
>TRBV30|.|.|TRBJ1-2
TGTGCCTGGAGTCCCCCACTCGGGGGGTTGGGTGGCTACACCTTC
CAWSPPLGGLGGYTF
>TRBV28|.|.|TRBJ2-5
TGTGCCAGCAGTTCCGATGGACAGATAGCAGAGACCCAGTACTTC
CASSSDGQIAETQYF
>TRBV27|.|.|TRBJ1-6
TGTGCCAGCAGTCTGGGGGGGCGTTCACCCCTCCACTTT
CASSLGGRSPLHF
>TRBV10-2|.|.|TRBJ2-1
TGCGCCAGCAGTGGTCAGGGAAGGGAGCAGTTCTTC
CASSGQGREQFF
>TRBV19|.|TRBD1|TRBJ1-2
TGTGCCAGTTCAGGACAGGGGGGAGGGCCAACCTATGGCTACACCTTC
CASSGQGGGPTYGYTF
>TRBV27|.|.|TRBJ2-3
TGTGCCAGCAGTCCATATCCTAGCCGTGATACGCAGTATTTT
CASSPYPSRDTQYF
>TRBV2|.|.|TRBJ1-4
TGTGCCAGCAGTGGGCCATTGAATGAAAAACTGTTTTTT
CASSGPLNEKLFF
>TRBV7-8|.|.|TRBJ2-7
TGTGCCAGCAGCTTAGGAGGCCAAATGGAGCAGTACTTC
CASSLGGQMEQYF
>TRBV19|.|.|TRBJ2-5
TGTGCCAGTAGGGGGGCCTCGGAGACCCAGTACTTC
CASRGASETQYF
>TRBV4-2|.|.|TRBJ2-1
TGTGCCAGCAGCCCGGCGCCGGGACCCTACAATGAGCAGTTCTTC
CASSPAPGPYNEQFF
>TRBV2|.|.|TRBJ2-2
TGTGCCAGCAGTTTGGGTCAGGCGAACACCGGGGAGCTGTTTTTT
CASSLGQANTGELFF
>TRBV28|.|.|TRBJ1-2
TGTGCCAGCAGTTTCCCTGCCCGAGTGGGGGTAGTAGAGGGCTACACCTTC
CASSFPARVGVVEGYTF
>TRBV19|.|.|TRBJ2-7
TGTGCCAGTAGTATTTTAGGGGGCGAGCAGTACTTC
CASSILGGEQYF
>TRBV28|.|TRBD1|TRBJ1-4
TGTGCCAGCAGTGAGGGGGCGTTGACTAATGAAAAACTGTTTTTT
CASSEGALTNEKLFF
>TRBV28|once|.|TRBJ1-5
TGTGCCAGCAGCTTCTCTGGGGGGAGGGAGCAGCCCCAGCATTTT
CASSFSGGREQPQHF
>TRBV7-2|.|.|TRBJ1-4
TGTGCCAGCTGTCAGATCCACGGGGGTGAAAAACTGTTTTTT
CASCQIHGGEKLFF
>TRBV6-5|.|.|TRBJ1-2
TGTGCCAGCAGTTACTCTCCGGGGATGACGTCTGGCTACACCTTC
CASSYSPGMTSGYTF
>TRBV4-1|once|.|TRBJ2-4
TGCGCCAGCAGCCAAGATCCTTCGGAGAGAGAAAACATTCAGTACTTC
CASSQDPSERENIQYF
>TRBV19|.|.|TRBJ1-1
TGTGCCAGTAGTACCCCTCCGGGAGTGAACACTGAAGCTTTCTTT
CASSTPPGVNTEAFF
>TRBV4-2|.|.|TRBJ2-7
TGTGCCAGCAGCCAAGATGGAGGGGCCGAGCAGTACTTC
CASSQDGGAEQYF
>TRBV19|.|TRBD2|TRBJ2-2
TGTGCCAGTAGCCCCCTACTACTAGCGACCGGGGAGCTGTTTTTT
CASSPLLLATGELFF
>TRBV7-9|.|.|TRBJ1-5
TGTGCCAGCAGCTTAGCGGGCAGGGCAGGCAATCAGCCCCAGCATTTT
CASSLAGRAGNQPQHF
>TRBV9|.|TRBD2|TRBJ2-7
TGTGCCAGCAGCGTATGGGTAGCGGGGGGACCCCTCACCTACGAGCAGTACTTC
CASSVWVAGGPLTYEQYF
>TRBV5-1|.|TRBD2|TRBJ2-2
TGCGCCAGCAGCAGAGACCCGGGGGGGACCGGGGAGCTGTTTTTT
CASSRDPGGTGELFF
>TRBV13|once|.|TRBJ2-7
TGTGCCAGCAGCTTAAGCCTAGCGAGCTACGAGCAGTACTTC
CASSLSLASYEQYF
>TRBV10-3|.|TRBD1|TRBJ1-5
TGTGCCATCAGGGACAGGACCAATCAGCCCCAGCATTTT
CAIRDRTNQPQHF
>TRBV27|.|.|TRBJ2-7
TGTGCCAGCAGTTTACAGGACTCTCGCTACGAGCAGTACTTC
CASSLQDSRYEQYF